Listed below are T cell receptor beta chains from one sample, sequenced in a study of radiotherapy plus CTLA-4 blockade in lung cancer. Using immunoSEQ multiplex PCR, the repertoire was profiled, and TCRdb retains in-frame clones only, with some absent. The sample lists about 59,000 clones; about 72% were seen once. The source was peripheral blood, collected from a patient treated with radiotherapy plus ipilimumab. These receptors all stem from a human donor with non-small cell lung cancer whose response to radiotherapy plus ipilimumab could not be evaluated. Both conserved end residues are part of each CDR3. A D gene is named only where the DNA matches it firmly. Where a row states a size, it is once, few, many or the class of an expanded clone; other rows omit it.

>medium-sized|TRBJ1-4|TRBV10-3|-
CAISTVVGAGGEKLFF
TGTGCCATCAGTACGGTAGTGGGCGCCGGGGGTGAAAAACTGTTTTTT
>-|TRBJ2-2|TRBV28|TRBD2
CASSFGSGRAGELFF
TGTGCCAGCAGTTTCGGTAGCGGGAGGGCAGGGGAGCTGTTTTTT
>-|TRBJ2-5|TRBV7-2|TRBD1
CASSLTGGVETQYF
TGTGCCAGCAGCTTGACAGGGGGCGTGGAGACCCAGTACTTC
>-|TRBJ1-4|TRBV9|-
CASSVSAGGEKLFF
TGTGCCAGCAGCGTTTCGGCGGGGGGTGAAAAACTGTTTTTT
>-|TRBJ2-2|TRBV6-1|-
CASRTGYSGELFF
TGTGCCAGCAGAACAGGGTACTCCGGGGAGCTGTTTTTT
>few|TRBJ1-2|TRBV28|TRBD1
CASSLGQDDGYTF
TGTGCCAGCAGTTTGGGACAGGATGATGGCTACACCTTC
>-|TRBJ2-7|TRBV6-1|TRBD1
CASSTGQGISYEQYF
TGTGCCAGCAGTACCGGACAGGGGATCTCCTACGAGCAGTACTTC
>-|TRBJ2-3|TRBV30|TRBD2
CAWSVRAGGTDTQYF
TGTGCCTGGAGTGTACGAGCGGGGGGCACAGATACGCAGTATTTT
>-|TRBJ2-3|TRBV11-3|-
CASSLGGLFPTDTQYF
TGTGCCAGCAGCTTAGGAGGGCTCTTCCCCACAGATACGCAGTATTTT
>-|TRBJ1-2|TRBV19|-
CASSSDGYTF
TGTGCCAGTAGCTCGGATGGCTACACCTTC
>-|TRBJ2-7|TRBV5-4|-
CASSPGLLYEQYF
TGTGCCAGCAGCCCCGGGTTACTCTACGAGCAGTACTTC
>few|TRBJ1-5|TRBV2|-
CASSERQDQPQHF
TGTGCCAGCAGTGAAAGGCAGGATCAGCCCCAGCATTTT
>once|TRBJ1-2|TRBV11-3|-
CASSHSAGLYGYTF
TGTGCCAGCAGCCATAGTGCAGGCCTCTATGGCTACACCTTC
>-|TRBJ1-2|TRBV5-1|-
CASTSTFTRDGYTF
TGCGCCAGCACGTCTACATTTACCAGGGATGGCTACACCTTC
>-|TRBJ2-7|TRBV4-1|TRBD2
CASSYSASGESYEQYF
TGCGCCAGCAGCTATTCGGCGAGCGGGGAATCCTACGAGCAGTACTTC
>-|TRBJ1-1|TRBV6-5|-
CASSFSGPYTEAFF
TGTGCCAGCAGTTTTTCAGGGCCCTACACTGAAGCTTTCTTT
>-|TRBJ2-4|TRBV9|-
CASSVGERRGKNIQYF
TGTGCCAGCAGCGTAGGAGAGAGGAGGGGCAAAAACATTCAGTACTTC
>-|TRBJ2-5|TRBV2|-
CASRRTGGLETQYF
TGTGCCAGCCGCAGAACGGGGGGCTTAGAGACCCAGTACTTC
>-|TRBJ2-7|TRBV7-8|TRBD2
CASSGLAGVRGNEQYF
TGTGCCAGCAGCGGACTAGCGGGAGTACGTGGGAACGAGCAGTACTTC
>-|TRBJ2-2|TRBV30|-
CAWRRVTGELFF
TGTGCCTGGAGACGGGTAACCGGGGAGCTGTTTTTT
>-|TRBJ1-5|TRBV27|-
CASSPRLASNQPQHF
TGTGCCAGCAGTCCCCGCCTAGCTAGCAATCAGCCCCAGCATTTT
>-|TRBJ2-7|TRBV30|-
CAWSGQSAYEQYF
TGTGCCTGGAGTGGACAGAGTGCCTACGAGCAGTACTTC
>-|TRBJ2-2|TRBV10-2|TRBD2
CASSGNSGGRRVTGELFF
TGCGCCAGCAGTGGAAATAGCGGGGGGCGCCGTGTCACCGGGGAGCTGTTTTTT
>-|TRBJ2-3|TRBV9|TRBD2
CASSVSGGNPDTQYF
TGTGCCAGCAGCGTTTCGGGGGGTAACCCAGATACGCAGTATTTT
>-|TRBJ1-2|TRBV11-2|-
CASSRPMRRGDYGYTF
TGTGCCAGCAGCCGACCTATGAGGAGGGGTGACTATGGCTACACCTTC
>few|TRBJ2-7|TRBV28|TRBD2
CASSLGLAGAYEQYF
TGTGCCAGCAGTTTGGGACTAGCGGGAGCCTACGAGCAGTACTTC
>-|TRBJ2-7|TRBV30|TRBD2
CAWTLERGNLYEQYF
TGTGCCTGGACCCTCGAGCGGGGGAACCTCTACGAGCAGTACTTC
>-|TRBJ2-7|TRBV19|TRBD2
CASSRRGSDSYEQYF
TGTGCCAGTAGTCGACGCGGGAGTGACTCCTACGAGCAGTACTTC
>-|TRBJ1-6|TRBV7-2|TRBD1
CASSLPRGRLPLHF
TGTGCCAGCAGCTTACCCAGGGGGCGATTACCCCTCCACTTT
>-|TRBJ2-7|TRBV5-1|TRBD1
CASSLGGTGGPYEQYF
TGCGCCAGCAGCTTGGGAGGGACAGGGGGCCCCTACGAGCAGTACTTC
>-|TRBJ1-2|TRBV6-5|-
CASSNPNNYGYTF
TGTGCCAGCAGTAATCCCAATAACTATGGCTACACCTTC
>-|TRBJ2-7|TRBV2|TRBD1
CASLQTGREQYF
TGTGCCAGCCTCCAGACAGGGCGCGAGCAGTACTTC
>-|TRBJ2-1|TRBV2|TRBD1
CASSESWTGAFF
TGTGCCAGCAGTGAATCATGGACAGGGGCGTTCTTC
>-|TRBJ2-7|TRBV11-3|-
CASSLDPDNYEQYF
TGTGCCAGCAGCTTAGACCCAGACAACTACGAGCAGTACTTC
>-|TRBJ2-2|TRBV12-5|TRBD1
CASGSINRDRGRSGELFF
TGTGCTAGTGGTTCCATAAACCGGGACAGGGGGCGATCCGGGGAGCTGTTTTTT
>-|TRBJ2-5|TRBV4-2|-
CASSQAVEEETQYF
TGTGCCAGCAGCCAAGCGGTGGAGGAAGAGACCCAGTACTTC
>-|TRBJ2-2|TRBV5-1|TRBD1
CASSGQGTTGELFF
TGCGCCAGCTCGGGACAGGGGACCACCGGGGAGCTGTTTTTT
>-|TRBJ2-7|TRBV7-9|-
CASSPRDIRYEQYF
TGTGCCAGCAGCCCCCGGGACATTAGGTACGAGCAGTACTTC
>-|TRBJ1-1|TRBV7-2|TRBD1
CASSLEPGQGLRNTEAFF
TGTGCCAGCAGCTTAGAGCCGGGACAGGGGTTAAGGAACACTGAAGCTTTCTTT